These 7 T cell receptor beta chains share one sample of origin, sequenced in a study of cytomegalovirus exposure and HLA in healthy donors. The PCR had 60 Vbeta and 13 Jbeta primers. TCRdb's table, derived via immunoSEQ multiplex PCR, lists solely in-frame clones and lacks some. In the table there are approximately 170,000 clones, roughly 80% of which are singletons. The source material was PBMCs. These receptor sequences come from a man aged 45-65 years in good health and CMV-seropositive.

V and J are TRBV20-1 and TRBJ2-7; TRBD2 might be the D (6 bases). The CDR3 is 11 residues long. Germline V gene lookup returns CDR1 DFQATT and CDR2 SNEGSKA (reference sequence). Trimming took 6 bases from V and 4 from J, leaving 10 bases between them. Here the CDR3 reads CSAISGYEQYF. The CDR3 DNA reads TGCAGTGCGATTAGCGGATACGAGCAGTACTTC.

The chain joins TRBV18 to TRBJ1-1, with unresolved D. Deletions cut 2 bases from V and 1 base from J, with 8 bases between. This CDR3 is built from 14 residues. CDR1 is KGHSH, CDR2 LQKENI, per germline. CDR3 sequence reads: CASSPATRNTEAFF. As DNA, the CDR3 is TGTGCCAGCTCACCAGCGACACGGAACACTGAAGCTTTCTTT. The entire variable domain, with the rest obtained from reference TRBV18 and TRBJ1-1, is as follows: NAGVMQNPRHLVRRRGQEARLRCSPMKGHSHVYWYRQLPEEGLKFMVYLQKENIIDESGMPKERFSAEFPKEGPSILRIQQVVRGDSAAYFCASSPATRNTEAFFGQGTRLTVV.

The chain has TRBV6-1 and TRBJ1-2, with TRBD1 matching 7 bases. V was clipped by 3 bases and J by 8 bases; unmatched bases: 15. The CDR3 runs 16 residues. Per germline, CDR1 MNHNS and CDR2 SASEGT. The chain's CDR3 is CASSDQPAGGSQGYTF. In DNA form, the CDR3 reads TGTGCCAGCAGTGATCAGCCCGCAGGGGGAAGTCAAGGCTACACCTTC.

This chain joins TRBV6-5 and TRBJ2-1; TRBD2 matches 7 bases. CDR3 length equals 15 residues. Germline V gives CDR1 MNHEY, CDR2 SVGAGI. Losses at the gene ends were 2 bases for V and 0 bases for J; bases not matched to a gene: 1. CDR3 DNA: TGTGCCAGCAGTTACGGGGGGGGCTCCTACAATGAGCAGTTCTTC. This sequence encodes CASSYGGGSYNEQFF.

This chain connects TRBV6-5 to TRBJ2-2, with 8 nucleotides matching TRBD2. There are 15 residues in the CDR3. V was pared by 7 bases and J by 5 bases, with 9 bases of the junction left unmatched. CDR1 and CDR2 (germline): MNHEY, SVGAGI. The CDR3, as DNA: TGTGCCAGCATGGATTCGGGGACTAGTACCGGGGAGCTGTTTTTT. It specifies CASMDSGTSTGELFF.

V is TRBV27 and J is TRBJ1-4; maybe TRBD1 (5 bases). Trimming took off 3 bases at V and 6 bases at J, with 11 bases between the two ends. The CDR3 is made up of 14 amino acids. Looked up from germline, CDR1 is MNHEY and CDR2 is SMNVEV (reference sequence). The CDR3 DNA sequence: TGTGCCAGCAGTTTCCGACAGCCCGATGAAAAACTGTTTTTT. Its translation is CASSFRQPDEKLFF.

V is TRBV6-1 and J is TRBJ2-3; the D is unclear. This CDR3 has 11 amino acids. Trimming pared 6 bases from V and 8 bases from J, leaving 9 bases between. Per germline, CDR1 MNHNS and CDR2 SASEGT. The CDR3 reads CASSSGVTQYF. For the CDR3, the DNA is TGTGCCAGCAGCTCCGGAGTTACGCAGTATTTT.